The sequence of this T cell receptor (beta chain) was determined in a study of blood T cell repertoires in COVID-19. Study context: T cells, B-cell-depleted T cells, or PBMCs supplied cDNA or gDNA.

Some clones are missing from TCRdb's copy, which holds only in-frame ones; the method was immunoSEQ multiplex PCR. The sample lists 150,000 to 190,000 clones, 76% seen once, with roughly 3.7% in the top ten. This clone was picked up one time. V dropped 0 bases and J dropped 8; count of bases not matched to a gene: 6. Germline V gene lookup returns CDR1 MNHEY and CDR2 SVGAGI. The CDR3 covers 15 residues. Sequences were obtained from peripheral blood. The J gene is TRBJ2-1, the V gene TRBV6-5; 8 bases are shared with TRBD2. The sequence derives from a woman over 75 with acute or convalescent COVID-19. For the CDR3, the DNA is TGTGCCAGCAGTTACTCGGGGTTTAGCGGGGATGAGCAGTTCTTC. It translates to CASSYSGFSGDEQFF.